This TCR beta chain was recovered during a study of blood T cell repertoires in COVID-19. Study-wide background: Researchers got acute and convalescent COVID-19 samples from the United States, Italy and Spain. Sources were T cells, B-cell-depleted T cells, or PBMCs; the material itself was cDNA or gDNA.

As originally analysed: Amplification with reference gene primers provided the estimates of nucleated cell counts. The data were produced by immunoSEQ multiplex PCR, yet TCRdb's version contains in-frame clones alone and is incomplete. V and J calls and clone size are copied from that table; D and trimming were computed from the DNA. The sample gives over 20,000 clones, around 86% of which show up once; roughly a quarter is in the top ten. This clonotype originated in a human donor with active COVID-19. The donor label of this sample is uncertain. Source material: peripheral blood.

The CDR3 region is CASSQSAVGSPLHF. CDR3 DNA sequence: TGCGCCAGCAGTCAATCGGCGGTAGGCTCACCCCTCCACTTT. The chain links TRBV23-1 to TRBJ1-6, with no clear D. TRBV23-1 is an ORF for which the function is uncertain. The CDR3 extends over 14 amino acids. Trimming took 0 bases from V and 10 from J, leaving 10 bases between them.